This TCR beta chain was identified during a study of shared clonotypes between healthy human individuals. Study details: Three plates each covered CD4 naive and memory; CD8 naive two, CD8 memory one.

Germline CDR1 is SGHTA and CDR2 is FQGTGA. V lost 2 bases to trimming and J lost 0 bases, with 7 bases between them. The CDR3 runs to 15 residues. This clone was recorded only once. Only in-frame clones appear in the TCRdb table, and some are missing; sequencing was by immunoSEQ multiplex PCR. The sample lists 1,100,000 or so clones; more than 75% were seen once. The chain employs TRBV7-3 and TRBJ2-2, with unresolved D. The sequenced material came from memory CD4+ T cells from PBMCs. Subset reported: CD45RA-negative fraction. This TCR was sampled from a man aged 18 to 35 in good health. Some clones in this sample may be carry-over from other donors' samples. The CDR3 loop reads CASSLLPSNTGELFF. The CDR3 bases are TGTGCCAGCAGCTTATTACCCTCGAACACCGGGGAGCTGTTTTTT.